The 5 T cell receptor beta chains reported below all come from one sample, sequenced in a study. TCRdb re-analysed the 5' RACE reads in MiXCR, keeping a single row per CDR3 protein. The sample records about 62,000 distinct CDR3 sequences, under 35% being singletons. Sequences were obtained from tumor-infiltrating naive CD4+ T cells sorted from the breast tumor. Subset in this sample: naive CD4+ T cells, CD4+CD45RA+CD25-. All receptors come from a female donor with breast cancer.

J is TRBJ2-3 and V is TRBV28; 14 bases align to TRBD2. The CDR3 is 16 amino acids. The V and J ends lost 4 bases and 3 bases, in that order; junction bases with no gene match: 3. Germline V CDR1 and CDR2: MDHEN, SYDVKM. CDR3 residues: CASSSGLAGDTDTQYF. The CDR3 DNA follows: TGTGCCAGCAGTTCGGGACTAGCGGGAGATACAGATACGCAGTATTTT.

This chain connects TRBV5-1 to TRBJ2-3; D is perhaps TRBD2 (6 bases). The germline CDR1 and CDR2 sequences are SGHRS and YFSETQ. Trimming pared 2 bases from V and 2 bases from J, leaving 9 bases between. This CDR3 spans 14 amino acids. CDR3 bases: TGCGCCAGCAGCTTAAGGACTAACACAGATACGCAGTATTTT. Encoded protein: CASSLRTNTDTQYF.

The chain's CDR3 is CASSTTGTGATEAFF. The CDR3 nucleotides are TGCGCCAGCAGCACAACCGGGACAGGGGCCACTGAAGCTTTCTTT. The chain carries TRBV5-1 and TRBJ1-1, with 10 bases that match TRBD1. Germline V gene lookup returns CDR1 SGHRS and CDR2 YFSETQ. This CDR3 is built from 15 residues. With V trimmed by 4 bases and J by 4 bases, 7 bases remained unmatched.

This rearrangement joins TRBV29-1 to TRBJ2-3; 10 bases map to TRBD2. V trimming: 7 bases; J trimming: 6 bases; junction bases outside the gene matches: 13. The germline V gene has CDR1 SQVTM and CDR2 ANQGSEA. The CDR3 consists of 15 residues. CDR3 sequence: CSAARLAGSSDTQYF. CDR3 DNA sequence: TGCAGCGCCGCTAGACTAGCGGGTAGCTCGGATACGCAGTATTTT.

This clonotype has more than one count but fewer than ten. The chain carries TRBV6-2 or TRBV6-3 and TRBJ2-7, with TRBD2 matching over 9 bases. Germline CDR1 and CDR2: MNHEY and SVGEGT. This CDR3 spans 14 amino acids. The V segment lost 6 bases and the J segment 3 bases; nucleotides outside the gene matches: 6. In DNA form, the CDR3 reads TGTGCCAGCAGGAGTAGCGGGAGACTCTACGAGCAGTACTTC. Amino acid sequence: CASRSSGRLYEQYF.